These 24 T cell receptor beta chains were all obtained from the same sample, sequenced in a study of T cell responses to AZD1222 COVID-19 vaccine. Profiling relied on immunoSEQ multiplex PCR, and the TCRdb table lists in-frame clones only, not all of them. The table includes 150,000 to 200,000 clones, 70% to 90% detected once. The material sequenced was peripheral blood, taken on day 0 of AZD1222 vaccination. These receptors were taken from an adult in good health.

This chain connects TRBV7-9 to TRBJ2-1, with 8 nucleotides matching TRBD2. The CDR3 consists of 14 residues. Germline V gives CDR1 SEHNR, CDR2 FQNEAQ (reference sequence). Trimming cost V 10 bases and J 5 bases; bases outside gene matches: 10. The CDR3 is CATRDGGANNEQFF. CDR3 nucleotides: TGTGCCACCAGGGACGGGGGGGCCAACAATGAGCAGTTCTTC.

CDR3 residues: CASSKGTGAFGTEAFF. CDR3 nucleotides: TGTGCCAGCAGCAAAGGGACAGGGGCCTTTGGCACTGAAGCTTTCTTT. The chain is built from TRBV9 and TRBJ1-1; 10 bases agree with TRBD1. Germline values: CDR1 SGDLS, CDR2 YYNGEE. Trimming at V came to 4 bases and at J to 4 bases, leaving 10 bases not matched to a gene. The CDR3 is 16 residues long.

This clone was detected once. CDR3 residues: CAIGMPAGNTIYF. The CDR3, as DNA: TGTGCCATCGGGATGCCGGCCGGAAACACCATATATTTT. The rearrangement uses TRBV10-3 and TRBJ1-3; D not resolved. CDR3 size: 13 residues. CDR1 and CDR2 from the germline V gene are ENHRY and SYGVKD. The germline V and J ends were trimmed by 8 bases and 4 bases, with 12 bases remaining between them.

This chain uses TRBV11-2 with TRBJ2-3; 9 nucleotides agree with TRBD1. Germline assignment: CDR1 SGHAT and CDR2 FQNNGV. This CDR3 is built from 15 residues. V lost 5 bases, J lost 2 bases, and 5 bases stayed unmatched. Here the CDR3 DNA reads TGTGCCAGCAGCGTAACAGGGGGCCCCACAGATACGCAGTATTTT. Translation gives CASSVTGGPTDTQYF.

The chain recombines TRBV7-2 with TRBJ2-2; no clear D gene. CDR3 size: 14 residues. Trimming removed 6 bases from V and 0 bases from J, with 8 bases in between. Germline values: CDR1 SGHTA, CDR2 FQGNSA. The CDR3 protein is CASSIVANTGELFF. In nucleotides, the CDR3 is TGTGCCAGCAGTATTGTAGCGAACACCGGGGAGCTGTTTTTT. Supplemented by reference TRBV7-2 and TRBJ2-2, the full variable domain reads GAGVSQSPSNKVTEKGKDVELRCDPISGHTALYWYRQSLGQGLEFLIYFQGNSAPDKSGLPSDRFSAERTGGSVSTLTIQRTQQEDSAVYLCASSIVANTGELFFGEGSRLTVL.

The CDR3 is CASSLGDRGNYGYTF. CDR3 DNA: TGTGCCAGCAGCTTGGGGGACAGGGGAAACTATGGCTACACCTTC. The gene calls are TRBV5-6 and TRBJ1-2; 10 nucleotides line up with TRBD1. V gave up 0 bases and J gave up 2 bases; unmatched junction bases: 1. This CDR3 has 15 amino acids. Germline V gene data show CDR1 as SGHDT and CDR2 as YYEEEE.

This chain joins TRBV30 and TRBJ1-4; D gene unclear. Germline CDR1 and CDR2: GTSNPN and SVGIG (reference sequence). V was trimmed by 2 bases and J by 5 bases, leaving 9 bases between them. This CDR3 comprises 13 residues. CDR3 residues: CAWSQAVNEKLFF. CDR3 bases: TGTGCCTGGAGTCAGGCGGTAAATGAAAAACTGTTTTTT.

The CDR3 coding sequence is TGCGCCAGCAGTGGACTGGGCCACTATGGCTACACCTTC. It specifies CASSGLGHYGYTF. The V call is TRBV5-1, the J call TRBJ1-2; D call uncertain. Germline values: CDR1 SGHRS, CDR2 YFSETQ. The ends were cut back, 5 bases at V and 3 bases at J, with 11 bases in the middle. The CDR3 spans 13 residues.

V usage is TRBV2 and J usage is TRBJ1-5; 9 nucleotides align to TRBD1. The CDR3 is 13 amino acids. The J segment lost 4 bases and the V segment lost 7 bases, leaving 2 bases of the junction unmatched. Germline V lookup: CDR1 SNHLY, CDR2 FYNNEI. The CDR3 nucleotides are TGTGCCAGCACGGGACAGGGTAATCAGCCCCAGCATTTT. Its translation is CASTGQGNQPQHF.

The chain links TRBV4-3 to TRBJ2-5; tentatively, D is TRBD1 or TRBD2 (6 bases each). Germline V CDR1 and CDR2: LGHNA, YSLEER. V was pared by 4 bases and J by 1 base, with 13 bases between. The CDR3 is made up of 15 amino acids. The CDR3 nucleotides read TGCGCCAGCAGCCCCCTGAGGGGGGCCCAAGAGACCCAGTACTTC. Protein product: CASSPLRGAQETQYF.

This clone was detected once. V and J are TRBV6-5 and TRBJ2-3; weak D call: TRBD2 (7 bases). The CDR3 is made up of 16 amino acids. Per germline, CDR1 MNHEY and CDR2 SVGAGI. Trimming pared 0 bases from V and 2 bases from J, leaving 12 bases between. This chain's CDR3 is CASSYSRGGHTDTQYF. CDR3 DNA: TGTGCCAGCAGTTACTCGAGGGGGGGGCACACAGATACGCAGTATTTT.

The V and J genes are TRBV13 and TRBJ1-4; maybe TRBD1 (6 bases). This CDR3 is 17 amino acids long. Germline V lookup: CDR1 PRHDT, CDR2 FYEKMQ (reference sequence). V lost 5 bases to trimming and J lost 0 bases, with 16 bases between them. CDR3 protein: CASSAGTQGSTNEKLFF. Here the CDR3 DNA reads TGTGCCAGCAGCGCCGGGACACAAGGTTCAACTAATGAAAAACTGTTTTTT.

The sample holds a few counts of this clone. The germline gene is not matched at one end of the junction; a read error may be the cause. This chain connects TRBV2 to TRBJ2-7; D gene uncertain. The CDR3 has 12 amino acids. Germline CDR1 SNHLY, CDR2 FYNNEI. In DNA form, the CDR3 reads TGTGCCAGCGGTGACTTGTTATACGAGCAGTACTTC. Protein: CASGDLLYEQYF.

The chain couples TRBV7-3 to TRBJ2-3, with D uncertain. The CDR3 has 14 residues. V was shortened by 2 bases and J by 0 bases, with 6 bases between the two germline ends. In germline, CDR1 is SGHTA, CDR2 FQGTGA. The CDR3, as DNA: TGTGCCAGCAGCTTATTCGCTAGCACAGATACGCAGTATTTT. Encoded protein: CASSLFASTDTQYF.

V and J are TRBV29-1 and TRBJ1-2, with unresolved D. Germline V lookup: CDR1 SQVTM, CDR2 ANQGSEA. The CDR3 consists of 11 residues. V was pared by 7 bases and J by 4 bases, with 10 bases between. For the CDR3, the DNA is TGCAGCGCCTCGGCACTCTATGGCTACACCTTC. It encodes CSASALYGYTF. Variable domain in full (rest from reference TRBV29-1 and TRBJ1-2): SAVISQKPSRDICQRGTSLTIQCQVDSQVTMMFWYRQQPGQSLTLIATANQGSEATYESGFVIDKFPISRPNLTFSTLTVSNMSPEDSSIYLCSASALYGYTFGSGTRLTVV.

The chain carries TRBV6-5 and TRBJ1-1, with D perhaps matching TRBD1 (6 bases). This CDR3 spans 14 amino acids. The V gene's germline CDR1 is MNHEY and CDR2 SVGAGI. V was trimmed by 7 bases and J by 4 bases, leaving 16 bases between them. The CDR3: CASTIQGQSTEAFF. DNA of the CDR3: TGTGCCAGCACCATACAGGGTCAGAGCACTGAAGCTTTCTTT.

V usage is TRBV5-1 and J usage is TRBJ1-5, with D unresolved. The CDR3 contains 13 residues. The V end lost 1 base, the J end lost 1 base, and 3 bases lay between the germline ends. Germline loops: CDR1 SGHRS, CDR2 YFSETQ. CDR3 loop: CASSLSSNQPQHF. The CDR3 bases are TGCGCCAGCAGCTTGTCCAGCAATCAGCCCCAGCATTTT.

The chain carries TRBV5-1 and TRBJ2-1; 12 positions match TRBD1. Germline V gene lookup returns CDR1 SGHRS and CDR2 YFSETQ. The CDR3 is 14 amino acids. V trimming: 6 bases; J trimming: 8 bases; junction bases outside the gene matches: 6. CDR3 DNA: TGCGCCAGCACAGGGACAGGGGGCGGCTATGAGCAGTTCTTC. This gives the protein CASTGTGGGYEQFF.

The V gene is TRBV13, the J gene TRBJ1-2; no reliable D call. Looked up from germline, CDR1 is PRHDT and CDR2 is FYEKMQ (reference sequence). There are 16 residues in the CDR3. Trimming shortened V by 5 bases and J by 1 base, and 17 bases separated the two germline ends. The CDR3 reads CASSRRTTSFNYGYTF. In nucleotides, the CDR3 is TGTGCCAGCAGCCGGCGGACCACCTCCTTTAACTATGGCTACACCTTC.

The chain employs TRBV6-1 and TRBJ1-6; D call uncertain. CDR1 is MNHNS and CDR2 is SASEGT in the germline V gene. This CDR3 has 15 amino acids. With 0 bases removed from V and 6 bases from J, the gap between germline ends came to 9 bases. CDR3 amino acids: CASSEARPSNSPLHF. For the CDR3, the DNA is TGTGCCAGCAGTGAAGCTCGGCCCTCTAATTCACCCCTCCACTTT.

CDR3 amino acids: CASSLGQAAEQYF. CDR3 DNA sequence: TGCGCCAGCAGCTTGGGACAGGCGGCCGAGCAGTACTTC. This chain links TRBV5-1 with TRBJ2-7; maybe TRBD1 (6 bases). The V end was cut by 0 bases, the J end by 6 bases, with 10 bases between. CDR1 and CDR2 (germline): SGHRS, YFSETQ. CDR3 size: 13 residues.

The chain is built from TRBV6-2 or TRBV6-3 and TRBJ2-3; 7 positions match TRBD1. The CDR3 consists of 16 residues. Germline V gene lookup returns CDR1 MNHEY and CDR2 SVGEGT. Trimming at V came to 5 bases and at J to 1 base, leaving 9 bases not matched to a gene. CDR3: CASSDASGQGTDTQYF. The CDR3 nucleotides read TGTGCCAGCAGTGACGCTTCTGGACAGGGCACAGATACGCAGTATTTT.

The genes are TRBV6-4 and TRBJ2-1; possible D gene TRBD2, 6 bases. The V gene lost 10 bases and the J gene lost 5 bases, with 12 bases spanning the gap. The CDR3 runs to 12 residues. Per the germline V gene, CDR1 is MRHNA and CDR2 is SNTAGT. DNA for the CDR3: TGTGCCACCCGGGACTTCAACAATGAGCAGTTCTTC. Its protein product is CATRDFNNEQFF.

The J gene is TRBJ2-7, the V gene TRBV10-3; no clear D. With 6 bases removed from V and 1 base from J, the gap between germline ends came to 10 bases. This CDR3 region has 13 residues. Germline V gene lookup returns CDR1 ENHRY and CDR2 SYGVKD. The CDR3 reads CAIRKTESYEQYF. The CDR3 bases are TGTGCCATCAGAAAGACCGAATCCTACGAGCAGTACTTC.